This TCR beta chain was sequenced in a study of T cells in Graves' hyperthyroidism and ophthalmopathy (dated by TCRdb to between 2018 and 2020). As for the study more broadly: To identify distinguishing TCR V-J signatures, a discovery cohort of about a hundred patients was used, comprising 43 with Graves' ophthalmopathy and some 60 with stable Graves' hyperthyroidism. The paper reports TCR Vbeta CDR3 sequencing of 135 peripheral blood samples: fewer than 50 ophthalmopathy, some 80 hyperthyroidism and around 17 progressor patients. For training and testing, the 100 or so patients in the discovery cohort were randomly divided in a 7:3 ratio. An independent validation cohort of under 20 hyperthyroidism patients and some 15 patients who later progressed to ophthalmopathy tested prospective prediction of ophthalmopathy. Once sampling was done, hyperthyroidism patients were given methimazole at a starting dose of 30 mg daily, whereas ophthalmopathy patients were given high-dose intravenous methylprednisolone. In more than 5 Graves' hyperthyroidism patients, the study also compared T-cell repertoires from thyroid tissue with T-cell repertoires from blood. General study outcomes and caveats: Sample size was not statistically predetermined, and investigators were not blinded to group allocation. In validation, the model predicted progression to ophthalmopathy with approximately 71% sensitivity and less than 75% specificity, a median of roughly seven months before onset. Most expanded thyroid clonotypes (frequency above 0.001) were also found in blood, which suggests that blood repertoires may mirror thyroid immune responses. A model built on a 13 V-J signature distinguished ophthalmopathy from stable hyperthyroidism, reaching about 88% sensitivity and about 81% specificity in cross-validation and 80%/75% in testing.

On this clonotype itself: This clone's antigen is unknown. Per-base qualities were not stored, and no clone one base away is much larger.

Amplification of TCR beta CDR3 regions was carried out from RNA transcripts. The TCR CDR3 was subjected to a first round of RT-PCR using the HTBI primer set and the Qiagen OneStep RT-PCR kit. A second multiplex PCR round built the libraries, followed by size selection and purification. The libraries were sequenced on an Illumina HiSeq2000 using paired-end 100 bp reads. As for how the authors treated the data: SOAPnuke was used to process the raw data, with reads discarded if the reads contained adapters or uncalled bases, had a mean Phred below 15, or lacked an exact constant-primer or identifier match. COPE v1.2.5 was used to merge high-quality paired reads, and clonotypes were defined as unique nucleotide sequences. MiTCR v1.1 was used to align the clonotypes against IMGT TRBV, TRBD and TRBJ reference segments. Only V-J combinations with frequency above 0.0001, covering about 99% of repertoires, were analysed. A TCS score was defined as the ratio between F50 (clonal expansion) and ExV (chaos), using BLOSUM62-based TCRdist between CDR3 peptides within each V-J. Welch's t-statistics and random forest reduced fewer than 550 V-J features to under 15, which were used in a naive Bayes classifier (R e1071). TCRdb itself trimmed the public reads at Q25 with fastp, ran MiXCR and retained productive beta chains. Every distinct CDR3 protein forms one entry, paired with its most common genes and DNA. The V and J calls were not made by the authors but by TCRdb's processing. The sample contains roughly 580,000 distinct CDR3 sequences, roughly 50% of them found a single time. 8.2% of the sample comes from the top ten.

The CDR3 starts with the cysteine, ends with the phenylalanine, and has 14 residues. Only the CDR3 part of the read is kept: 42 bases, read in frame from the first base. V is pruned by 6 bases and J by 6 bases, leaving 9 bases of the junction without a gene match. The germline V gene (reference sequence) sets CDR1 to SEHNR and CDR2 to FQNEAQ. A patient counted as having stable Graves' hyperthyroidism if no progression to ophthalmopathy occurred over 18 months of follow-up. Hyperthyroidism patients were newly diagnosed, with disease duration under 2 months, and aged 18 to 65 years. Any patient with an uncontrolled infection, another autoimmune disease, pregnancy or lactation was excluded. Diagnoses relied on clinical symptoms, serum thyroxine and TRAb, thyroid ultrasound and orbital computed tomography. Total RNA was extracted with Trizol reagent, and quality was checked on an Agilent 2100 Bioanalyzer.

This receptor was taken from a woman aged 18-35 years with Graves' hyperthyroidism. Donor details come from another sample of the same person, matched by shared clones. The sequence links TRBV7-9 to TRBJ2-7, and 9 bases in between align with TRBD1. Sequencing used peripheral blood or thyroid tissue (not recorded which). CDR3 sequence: CASSKRDRAFEQYF. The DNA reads TGTGCCAGCAGTAAACGGGACAGGGCCTTCGAGCAGTACTTC.